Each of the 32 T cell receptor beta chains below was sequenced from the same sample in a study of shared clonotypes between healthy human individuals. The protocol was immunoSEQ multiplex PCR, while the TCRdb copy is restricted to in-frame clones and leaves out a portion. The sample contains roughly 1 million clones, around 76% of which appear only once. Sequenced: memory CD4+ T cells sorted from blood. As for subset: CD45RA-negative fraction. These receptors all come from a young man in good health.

In DNA, the CDR3 is TGCGCCAGCAGCTTATCGTCCGGGGGCGGTCAGCCCCAGCATTTT. Translated: CASSLSSGGGQPQHF. The chain employs TRBV5-1 and TRBJ1-5; TRBD1 might be the D (6 bases). Trimming stripped 2 bases from V and 6 bases from J, with 15 bases between. CDR3 length equals 15 residues. Per germline, CDR1 SGHRS and CDR2 YFSETQ.

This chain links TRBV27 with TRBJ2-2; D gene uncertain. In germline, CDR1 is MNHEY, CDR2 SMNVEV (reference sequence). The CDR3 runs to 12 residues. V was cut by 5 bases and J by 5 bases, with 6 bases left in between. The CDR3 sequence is CASSHYTGELFF. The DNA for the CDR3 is TGTGCCAGCAGTCATTATACCGGGGAGCTGTTTTTT.

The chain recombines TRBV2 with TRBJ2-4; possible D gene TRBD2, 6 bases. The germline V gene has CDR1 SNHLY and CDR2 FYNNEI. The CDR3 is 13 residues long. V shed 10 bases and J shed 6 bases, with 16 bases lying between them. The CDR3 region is CATTGLHGNIQYF. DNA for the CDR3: TGTGCCACAACGGGACTCCACGGAAACATTCAGTACTTC. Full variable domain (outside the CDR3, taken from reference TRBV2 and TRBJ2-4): EPEVTQTPSHQVTQMGQEVILRCVPISNHLYFYWYRQILGQKVEFLVSFYNNEISEKSEIFDDQFSVERPDGSNFTLKIRSTKLEDSAMYFCATTGLHGNIQYFGAGTRLSVL.

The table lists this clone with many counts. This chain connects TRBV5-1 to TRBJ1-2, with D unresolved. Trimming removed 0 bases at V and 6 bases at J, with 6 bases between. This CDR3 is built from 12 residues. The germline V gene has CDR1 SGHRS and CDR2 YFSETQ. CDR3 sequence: CASSLDFNGYTF. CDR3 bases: TGCGCCAGCAGCTTGGATTTTAATGGCTACACCTTC.

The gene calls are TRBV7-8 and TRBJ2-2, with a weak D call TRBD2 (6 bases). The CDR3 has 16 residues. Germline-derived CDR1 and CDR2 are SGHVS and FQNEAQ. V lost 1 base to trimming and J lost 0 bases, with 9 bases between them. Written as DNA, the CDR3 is TGTGCCAGCAGCTTAGTGGCTAGCGCGAACACCGGGGAGCTGTTTTTT. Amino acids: CASSLVASANTGELFF.

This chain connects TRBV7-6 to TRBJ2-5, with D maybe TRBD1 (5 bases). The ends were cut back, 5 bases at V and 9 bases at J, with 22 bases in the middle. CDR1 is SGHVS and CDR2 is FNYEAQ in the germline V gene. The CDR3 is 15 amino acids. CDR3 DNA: TGTGCCAGCAGCCTCCAGACCCCTGGGGAAGGGGCCCAGTACTTC. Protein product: CASSLQTPGEGAQYF.

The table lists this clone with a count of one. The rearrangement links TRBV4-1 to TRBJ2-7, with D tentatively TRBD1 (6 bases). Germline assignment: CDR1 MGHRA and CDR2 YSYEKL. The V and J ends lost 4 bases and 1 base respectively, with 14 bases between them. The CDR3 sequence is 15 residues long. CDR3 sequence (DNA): TGCGCCAGCAGCCGGCTATTCGGGACATCCTACGAGCAGTACTTC. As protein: CASSRLFGTSYEQYF.

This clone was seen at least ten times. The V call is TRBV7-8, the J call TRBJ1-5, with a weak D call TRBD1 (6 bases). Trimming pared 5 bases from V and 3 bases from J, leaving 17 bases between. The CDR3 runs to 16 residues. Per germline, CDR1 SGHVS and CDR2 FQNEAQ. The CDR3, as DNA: TGTGCCAGCAGCCGACTCAAGACAGGAACCAATCAGCCCCAGCATTTT. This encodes CASSRLKTGTNQPQHF.

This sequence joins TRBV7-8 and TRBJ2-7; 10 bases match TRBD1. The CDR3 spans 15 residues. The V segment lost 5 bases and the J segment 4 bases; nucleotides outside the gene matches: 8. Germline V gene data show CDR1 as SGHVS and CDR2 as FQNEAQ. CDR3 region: CASSQVRDRGYEQYF. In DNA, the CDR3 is TGTGCCAGCAGCCAAGTACGGGACAGGGGTTACGAGCAGTACTTC.

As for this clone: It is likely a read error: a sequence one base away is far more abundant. As DNA, the CDR3 is TGTGCCAGCAGCTTAGACAGGGCCGAGCAGTACTTC. Translation: CASSLDRAEQYF. The rearrangement joins TRBV7-2 to TRBJ2-7; D possibly corresponds to TRBD1 (6 bases). This CDR3 has 12 amino acids. The V end lost 1 base, the J end lost 6 bases, and 7 bases lay between the germline ends. CDR1 and CDR2 (germline): SGHTA, FQGNSA.

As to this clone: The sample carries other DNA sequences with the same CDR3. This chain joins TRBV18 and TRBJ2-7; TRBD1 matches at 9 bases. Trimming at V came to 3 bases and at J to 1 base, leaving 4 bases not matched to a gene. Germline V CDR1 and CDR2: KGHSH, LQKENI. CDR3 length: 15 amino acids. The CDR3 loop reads CASSPGQGGSYEQYF. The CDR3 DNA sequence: TGTGCCAGCTCACCGGGACAGGGTGGGTCCTACGAGCAGTACTTC. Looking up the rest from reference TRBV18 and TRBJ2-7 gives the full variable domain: NAGVMQNPRHLVRRRGQEARLRCSPMKGHSHVYWYRQLPEEGLKFMVYLQKENIIDESGMPKERFSAEFPKEGPSILRIQQVVRGDSAAYFCASSPGQGGSYEQYFGPGTRLTVT.

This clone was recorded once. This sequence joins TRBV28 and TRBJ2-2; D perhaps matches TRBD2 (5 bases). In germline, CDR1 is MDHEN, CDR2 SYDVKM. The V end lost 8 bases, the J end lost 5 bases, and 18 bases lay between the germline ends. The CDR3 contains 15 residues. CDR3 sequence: CASSDSPVLTGELFF. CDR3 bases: TGTGCCAGCTCGGACTCGCCTGTACTTACCGGGGAGCTGTTTTTT.

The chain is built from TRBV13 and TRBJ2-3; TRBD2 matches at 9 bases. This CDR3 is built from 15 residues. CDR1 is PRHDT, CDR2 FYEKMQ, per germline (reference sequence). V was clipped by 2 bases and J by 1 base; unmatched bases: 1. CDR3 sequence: CASSLLAGGTDTQYF. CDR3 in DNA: TGTGCCAGCAGCTTATTAGCGGGGGGCACAGATACGCAGTATTTT.

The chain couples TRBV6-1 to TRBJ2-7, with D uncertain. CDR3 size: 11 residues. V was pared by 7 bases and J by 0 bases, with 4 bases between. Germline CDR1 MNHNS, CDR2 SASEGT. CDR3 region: CASTLSYEQYF. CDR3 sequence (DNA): TGTGCCAGCACCCTCTCCTACGAGCAGTACTTC.

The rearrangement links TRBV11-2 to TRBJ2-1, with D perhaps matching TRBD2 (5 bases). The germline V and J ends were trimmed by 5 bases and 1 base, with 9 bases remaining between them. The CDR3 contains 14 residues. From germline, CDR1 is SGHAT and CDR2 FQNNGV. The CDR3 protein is CASSPPGSYNEQFF. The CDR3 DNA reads TGTGCCAGCAGCCCTCCGGGATCCTACAATGAGCAGTTCTTC.

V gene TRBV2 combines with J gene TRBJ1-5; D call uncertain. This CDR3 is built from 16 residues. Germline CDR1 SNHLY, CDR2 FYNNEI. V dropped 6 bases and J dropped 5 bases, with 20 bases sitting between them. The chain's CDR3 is CASRLYGSFPHQPQHF. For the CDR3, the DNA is TGTGCCAGCAGACTGTATGGATCGTTCCCTCATCAGCCCCAGCATTTT.

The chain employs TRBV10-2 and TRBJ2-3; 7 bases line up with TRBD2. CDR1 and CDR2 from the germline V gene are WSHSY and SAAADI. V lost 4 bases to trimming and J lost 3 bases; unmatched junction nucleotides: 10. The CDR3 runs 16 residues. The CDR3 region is CASSASAGVRTDTQYF. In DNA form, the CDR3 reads TGCGCCAGCAGTGCGTCGGCGGGAGTTAGGACAGATACGCAGTATTTT.

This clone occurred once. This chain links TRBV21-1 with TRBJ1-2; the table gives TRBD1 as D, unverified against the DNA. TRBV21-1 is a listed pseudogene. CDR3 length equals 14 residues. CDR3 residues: CASSLTGLEAGYTF. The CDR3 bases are TGTGCCAGCAGCCTGACAGGGTTGGAAGCTGGCTACACCTTC.

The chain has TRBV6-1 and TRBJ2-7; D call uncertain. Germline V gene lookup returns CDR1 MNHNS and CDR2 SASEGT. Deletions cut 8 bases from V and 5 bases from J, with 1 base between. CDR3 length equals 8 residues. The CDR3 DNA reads TGTGCCAGCGACGAGCAGTACTTC. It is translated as CASDEQYF.

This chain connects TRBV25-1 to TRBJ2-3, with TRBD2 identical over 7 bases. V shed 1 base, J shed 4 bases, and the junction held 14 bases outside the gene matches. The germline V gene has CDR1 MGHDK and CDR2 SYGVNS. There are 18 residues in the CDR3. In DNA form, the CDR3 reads TGTGCCAGCAGTGAATTCTTAGGTGGGCGGGAGTGGTCAGATACGCAGTATTTT. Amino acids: CASSEFLGGREWSDTQYF.

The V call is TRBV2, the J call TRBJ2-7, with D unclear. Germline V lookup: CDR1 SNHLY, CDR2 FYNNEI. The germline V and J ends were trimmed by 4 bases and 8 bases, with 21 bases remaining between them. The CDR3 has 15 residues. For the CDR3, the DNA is TGTGCCAGCAGTGCCGATCTCCGACGGACCGGGCAGCAGTACTTC. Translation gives CASSADLRRTGQQYF.

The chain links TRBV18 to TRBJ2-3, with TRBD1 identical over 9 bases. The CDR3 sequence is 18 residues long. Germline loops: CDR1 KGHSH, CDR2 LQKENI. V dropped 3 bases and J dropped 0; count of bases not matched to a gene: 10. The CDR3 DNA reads TGTGCCAGCTCACCGATAATGCCGGGACAGGGTAGCACAGATACGCAGTATTTT. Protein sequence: CASSPIMPGQGSTDTQYF.

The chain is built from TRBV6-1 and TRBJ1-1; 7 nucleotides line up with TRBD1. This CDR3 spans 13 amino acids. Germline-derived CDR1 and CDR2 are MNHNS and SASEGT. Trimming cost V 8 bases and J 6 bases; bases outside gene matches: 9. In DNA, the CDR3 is TGTGCCAGCGCGAGACAGGGTCAACCTGAAGCTTTCTTT. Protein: CASARQGQPEAFF.

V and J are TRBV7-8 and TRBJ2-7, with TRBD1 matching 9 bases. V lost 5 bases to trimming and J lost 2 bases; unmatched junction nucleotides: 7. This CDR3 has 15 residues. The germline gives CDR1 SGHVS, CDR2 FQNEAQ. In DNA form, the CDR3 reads TGTGCCAGCAGCCCGGGGACAGGGAGAGCCTACGAGCAGTACTTC. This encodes CASSPGTGRAYEQYF.

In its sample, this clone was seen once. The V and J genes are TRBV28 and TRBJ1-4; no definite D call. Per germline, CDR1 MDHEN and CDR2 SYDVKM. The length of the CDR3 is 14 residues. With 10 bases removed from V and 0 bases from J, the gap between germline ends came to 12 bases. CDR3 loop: CATSTLATNEKLFF. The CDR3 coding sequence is TGTGCCACCTCGACCCTCGCAACTAATGAAAAACTGTTTTTT. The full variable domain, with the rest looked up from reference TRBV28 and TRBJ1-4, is DVKVTQSSRYLVKRTGEKVFLECVQDMDHENMFWYRQDPGLGLRLIYFSYDVKMKEKGDIPEGYSVSREKKERFSLILESASTNQTSMYLCATSTLATNEKLFFGSGTQLSVL.

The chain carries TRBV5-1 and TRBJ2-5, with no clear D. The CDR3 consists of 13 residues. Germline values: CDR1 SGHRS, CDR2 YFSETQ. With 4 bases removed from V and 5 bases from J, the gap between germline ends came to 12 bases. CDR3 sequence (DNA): TGCGCCAGCAGCGTAGACATAGGGGAGACCCAGTACTTC. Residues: CASSVDIGETQYF.

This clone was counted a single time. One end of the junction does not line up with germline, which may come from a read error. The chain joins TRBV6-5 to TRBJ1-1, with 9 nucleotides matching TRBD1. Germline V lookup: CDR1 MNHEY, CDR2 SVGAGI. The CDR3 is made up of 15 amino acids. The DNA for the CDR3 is TGTGCCAGCAGCCCCGGAGGGACAGGGAACACTGAAACTTTCTTT. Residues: CASSPGGTGNTETFF.

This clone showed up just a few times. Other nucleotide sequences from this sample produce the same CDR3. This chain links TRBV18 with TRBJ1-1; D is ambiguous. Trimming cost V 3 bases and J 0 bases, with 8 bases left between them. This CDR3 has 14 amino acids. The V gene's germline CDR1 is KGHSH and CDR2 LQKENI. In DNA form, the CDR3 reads TGTGCCAGCTCACCCCAGACGATGAACACTGAAGCTTTCTTT. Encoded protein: CASSPQTMNTEAFF.

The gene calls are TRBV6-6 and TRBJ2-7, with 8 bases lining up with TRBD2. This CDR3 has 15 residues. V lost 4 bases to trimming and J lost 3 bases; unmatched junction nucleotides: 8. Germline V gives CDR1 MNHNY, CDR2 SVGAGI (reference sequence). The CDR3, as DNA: TGTGCCAGCAGTTCTGAGGGGACTAGTGACTACGAGCAGTACTTC. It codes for CASSSEGTSDYEQYF.

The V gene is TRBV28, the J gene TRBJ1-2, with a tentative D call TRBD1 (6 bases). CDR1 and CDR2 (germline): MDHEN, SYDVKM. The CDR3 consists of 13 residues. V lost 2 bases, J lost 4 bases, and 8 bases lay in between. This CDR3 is CASSLRGIYGYTF. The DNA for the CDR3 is TGTGCCAGCAGTTTAAGGGGGATCTATGGCTACACCTTC.

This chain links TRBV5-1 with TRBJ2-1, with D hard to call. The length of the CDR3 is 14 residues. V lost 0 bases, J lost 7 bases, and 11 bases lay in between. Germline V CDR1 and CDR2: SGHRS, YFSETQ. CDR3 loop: CASSLEVRRNEQFF. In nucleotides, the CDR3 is TGCGCCAGCAGCTTGGAAGTACGGCGGAATGAGCAGTTCTTC.

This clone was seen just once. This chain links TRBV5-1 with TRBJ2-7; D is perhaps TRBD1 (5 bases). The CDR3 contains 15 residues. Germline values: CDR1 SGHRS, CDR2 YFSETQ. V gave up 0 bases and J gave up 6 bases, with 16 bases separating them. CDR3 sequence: CASSLATGSFREQYF. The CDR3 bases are TGCGCCAGCAGCTTGGCTACAGGCTCCTTCCGCGAGCAGTACTTC.